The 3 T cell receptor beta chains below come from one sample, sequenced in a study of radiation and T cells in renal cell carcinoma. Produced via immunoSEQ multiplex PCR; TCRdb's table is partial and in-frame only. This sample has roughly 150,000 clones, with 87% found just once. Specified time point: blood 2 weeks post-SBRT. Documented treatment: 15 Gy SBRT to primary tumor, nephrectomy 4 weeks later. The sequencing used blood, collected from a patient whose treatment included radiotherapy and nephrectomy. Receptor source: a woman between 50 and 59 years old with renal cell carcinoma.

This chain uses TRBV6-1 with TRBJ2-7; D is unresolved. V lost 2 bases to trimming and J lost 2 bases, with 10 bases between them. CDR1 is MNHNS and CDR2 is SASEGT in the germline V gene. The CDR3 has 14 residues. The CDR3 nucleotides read TGTGCCAGCAGTGAAAATACGGCAACCTACGAGCAGTACTTC. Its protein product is CASSENTATYEQYF.

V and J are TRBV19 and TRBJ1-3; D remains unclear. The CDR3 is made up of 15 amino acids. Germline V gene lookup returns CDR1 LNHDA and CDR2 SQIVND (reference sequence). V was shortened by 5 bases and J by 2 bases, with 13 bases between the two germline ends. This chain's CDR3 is CASSDEDLPGNTIYF. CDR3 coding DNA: TGTGCCAGTAGTGACGAGGACTTGCCTGGAAACACCATATATTTT. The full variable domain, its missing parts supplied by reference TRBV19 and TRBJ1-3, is DGGITQSPKYLFRKEGQNVTLSCEQNLNHDAMYWYRQDPGQGLRLIYYSQIVNDFQKGDIAEGYSVSREKKESFPLTVTSAQKNPTAFYLCASSDEDLPGNTIYFGEGSWLTVV.

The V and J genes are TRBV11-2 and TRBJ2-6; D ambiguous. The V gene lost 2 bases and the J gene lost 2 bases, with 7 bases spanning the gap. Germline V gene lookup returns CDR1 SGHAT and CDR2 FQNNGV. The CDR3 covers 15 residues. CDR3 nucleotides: TGTGCCAGCAGCTTAAACAGAGCTGGGGCCAACGTCCTGACTTTC. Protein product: CASSLNRAGANVLTF.